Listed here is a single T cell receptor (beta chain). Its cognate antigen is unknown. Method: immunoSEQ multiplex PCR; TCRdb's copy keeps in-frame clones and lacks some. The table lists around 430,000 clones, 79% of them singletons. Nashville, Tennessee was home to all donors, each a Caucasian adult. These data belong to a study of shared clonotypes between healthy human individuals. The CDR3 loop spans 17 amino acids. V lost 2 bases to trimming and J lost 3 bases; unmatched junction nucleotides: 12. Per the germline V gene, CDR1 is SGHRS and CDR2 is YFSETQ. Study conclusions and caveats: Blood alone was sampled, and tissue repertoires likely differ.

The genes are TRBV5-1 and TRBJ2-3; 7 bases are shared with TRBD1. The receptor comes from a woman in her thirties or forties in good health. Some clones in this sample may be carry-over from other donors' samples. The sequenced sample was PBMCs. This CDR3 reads CASSLGGGSPQTDTQYF. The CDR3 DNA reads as TGCGCCAGCAGCTTAGGGGGCGGCAGCCCGCAGACAGATACGCAGTATTTT.